A single sample gave rise to the 4 T cell receptor beta chains below, sequenced in a study of cytomegalovirus exposure and HLA in healthy donors. PCR amplification relied on 60 Vbeta primers (plus 13 Jbeta primers). Clones were read by immunoSEQ multiplex PCR, and TCRdb kept only the in-frame ones, dropping some. Seen here are fewer than 250,000 clones, 79% observed once, and the top ten hold roughly 1.6%. The sample comprised PBMCs. These receptors were collected from a woman aged 18-29 years in good health and CMV-seronegative.

The chain recombines TRBV25-1 with TRBJ2-1, with 10 bases that match TRBD2. Germline CDR1 MGHDK, CDR2 SYGVNS. With 8 bases clipped from V and 1 base from J, the junction kept 2 bases outside the gene matches. This CDR3 contains 14 residues. Here the CDR3 DNA reads TGTGCCAGCCAACTAGCGGGATCCTACAATGAGCAGTTCTTC. Amino acid sequence: CASQLAGSYNEQFF.

The chain carries TRBV27 and TRBJ1-2, with 9 bases matching TRBD1. With 5 bases clipped from V and 8 bases from J, the junction kept 12 bases outside the gene matches. This CDR3 is 15 amino acids long. CDR1 is MNHEY and CDR2 is SMNVEV in the germline V gene (reference sequence). Written as DNA, the CDR3 is TGTGCCAGCAGTCCCGCCGGGACAGGGACAACAGGCTACACCTTC. Residues: CASSPAGTGTTGYTF.

This clone came up a few times. The chain has TRBV6-5 and TRBJ1-1, with D uncertain. V was cut by 3 bases and J by 1 base, with 6 bases left in between. Germline V gene data show CDR1 as MNHEY and CDR2 as SVGAGI. This CDR3 region has 13 residues. The CDR3, as DNA: TGTGCCAGCAGTTATGAGGCGAACACTGAAGCTTTCTTT. It translates to CASSYEANTEAFF.

The chain employs TRBV5-1 and TRBJ2-1, with 11 bases identical to TRBD2. This CDR3 region has 15 residues. The trim removed 6 bases at V and 6 bases at J, leaving 8 bases unmatched. From germline, CDR1 is SGHRS and CDR2 YFSETQ. The chain's CDR3 is CASISLAGGSNEQFF. The CDR3 bases are TGCGCCAGCATCAGCCTAGCGGGAGGCTCCAATGAGCAGTTCTTC.